These 13 T cell receptor beta chains were all obtained from the same sample, sequenced in a study of blood T cell repertoires in COVID-19. Only in-frame clones appear in the TCRdb table, and some are missing; sequencing was by immunoSEQ multiplex PCR. The sample yields fewer than 400,000 clones, around 84% seen once. The material sequenced was peripheral blood. The receptor source for this set is a woman younger than 30 with acute or convalescent COVID-19.

The V gene is TRBV28, the J gene TRBJ1-4; 7 nucleotides agree with TRBD1. Per germline, CDR1 MDHEN and CDR2 SYDVKM. V shed 3 bases and J 7 bases; nucleotides not matched to a gene: 11. The CDR3 consists of 16 residues. The chain's CDR3 is CASSFPSKGAGEKLFF. In DNA form, the CDR3 reads TGTGCCAGCAGTTTCCCCTCAAAGGGGGCAGGTGAAAAACTGTTTTTT.

The rearrangement uses TRBV2 and TRBJ2-2, with 9 positions matching TRBD1. Germline V gene data show CDR1 as SNHLY and CDR2 as FYNNEI. V lost 6 bases, J lost 3 bases, and 5 bases stayed unmatched. This CDR3 comprises 15 residues. The CDR3 bases are TGTGCCAGCAGCCGGACAGGGGAGGACACCGGGGAGCTGTTTTTT. Its protein product is CASSRTGEDTGELFF.

The rearrangement uses TRBV6-5 and TRBJ1-2; unclear D gene. CDR1 MNHEY and CDR2 SVGAGI come from the germline V gene. The CDR3 runs to 11 residues. V gave up 6 bases and J gave up 7 bases, with 9 bases separating them. CDR3 protein: CASRLGPGYTF. CDR3 DNA: TGTGCCAGCAGACTGGGCCCTGGCTACACCTTC.

The count of this clone is one. This chain joins TRBV2 and TRBJ2-5; TRBD2 matches at 14 bases. Germline assignment: CDR1 SNHLY and CDR2 FYNNEI. CDR3 size: 15 residues. Trimming at V came to 3 bases and at J to 6 bases, leaving 3 bases not matched to a gene. As DNA, the CDR3 is TGTGCCAGCAGTGAGGGACTAGCGGGGGAAAAGACCCAGTACTTC. Its translation is CASSEGLAGEKTQYF.

V and J are TRBV6-1 and TRBJ1-1; a possible D gene is TRBD1 (5 bases). CDR1 is MNHNS, CDR2 SASEGT, per germline. Trimming left V 3 bases short and J 7 bases short, with 18 bases between. The CDR3 runs 15 residues. For the CDR3, the DNA is TGTGCCAGCAGTGATCTCTTGGGGGGTTTGGGTGAAGCTTTCTTT. It is translated as CASSDLLGGLGEAFF.

The chain joins TRBV24-1 to TRBJ2-2; a weak D match, TRBD2 (6 bases). V shed 5 bases and J shed 5 bases, with 23 bases lying between them. The CDR3 consists of 18 residues. The germline gives CDR1 KGHDR, CDR2 SFDVKD. CDR3 in DNA: TGTGCCACCAGTGCTCTCTCTGTAGGGGCCGGAGGGACCGGGGAGCTGTTTTTT. Translating gives CATSALSVGAGGTGELFF.

In DNA form, the CDR3 reads TGTGCCAGCAGCCTAGATAAATACAGGGTAGAGACCCAGTACTTC. It specifies CASSLDKYRVETQYF. The rearrangement links TRBV3-1 (or the pseudogene TRBV3-2) to TRBJ2-5; maybe TRBD1 (6 bases). V was clipped by 4 bases and J by 4 bases, with 16 bases between them. The CDR3 is 15 residues long. CDR1 and CDR2 (germline): LGHDT, YNNKEL (reference sequence).

The rearrangement links TRBV3-1 (or the pseudogene TRBV3-2) to TRBJ2-7, with TRBD1 matching 7 bases. The CDR3 has 15 amino acids. Trimming cost V 1 base and J 0 bases; bases outside gene matches: 3. CDR1 and CDR2 (germline): LGHDT, YNNKEL (reference sequence). The CDR3 protein is CASSQGQGPSYEQYF. The CDR3 DNA is TGTGCCAGCAGCCAAGGACAGGGCCCCTCCTACGAGCAGTACTTC.

The chain is built from TRBV4-1 and TRBJ1-4; D is undetermined. This CDR3 spans 16 amino acids. Germline V CDR1 and CDR2: MGHRA, YSYEKL. Trimming stripped 0 bases from V and 2 bases from J, with 10 bases between. CDR3 sequence: CASSQDNGPTNEKLFF. In DNA form, the CDR3 reads TGCGCCAGCAGCCAAGATAATGGGCCGACTAATGAAAAACTGTTTTTT.

This chain joins TRBV12-3 or TRBV12-4 and TRBJ2-7; D is unresolved. This CDR3 comprises 13 residues. Trimming removed 2 bases at V and 6 bases at J, with 11 bases between. In DNA form, the CDR3 reads TGTGCCAGCAGTTTAAGCCCCCCGGTCGAGCAGTACTTC. Its translation is CASSLSPPVEQYF.

With respect to this clone: Other DNA sequences in this sample translate to the same CDR3. The V gene is TRBV6-5, the J gene TRBJ1-1; D remains ambiguous. Germline V CDR1 and CDR2: MNHEY, SVGAGI. The CDR3 sequence is 11 residues long. Trimming pared 4 bases from V and 3 bases from J, leaving 3 bases between. The CDR3 nucleotides read TGTGCCAGCAGTTCAGACACTGAAGCTTTCTTT. It translates to CASSSDTEAFF.

This rearrangement joins TRBV4-2 to TRBJ2-1; TRBD2 aligns across 11 bases. The CDR3 totals 16 residues. V gave up 4 bases and J gave up 8 bases; unmatched junction bases: 10. Germline loops: CDR1 LGHNA, CDR2 YNFKEQ. DNA for the CDR3: TGTGCCAGCAGCCTGCCCCGACTAGCGGGAATGGATGAGCAGTTCTTC. This sequence encodes CASSLPRLAGMDEQFF.

This clone was seen just once. The chain joins TRBV9 to TRBJ2-7; 13 bases agree with TRBD2. The CDR3 covers 15 residues. V lost 4 bases, J lost 4 bases, and 5 bases stayed unmatched. The germline CDR1 and CDR2 sequences are SGDLS and YYNGEE. CDR3 in amino acids: CASSKGLAGDYEQYF. CDR3 nucleotides: TGTGCCAGCAGCAAAGGACTAGCGGGAGATTACGAGCAGTACTTC.